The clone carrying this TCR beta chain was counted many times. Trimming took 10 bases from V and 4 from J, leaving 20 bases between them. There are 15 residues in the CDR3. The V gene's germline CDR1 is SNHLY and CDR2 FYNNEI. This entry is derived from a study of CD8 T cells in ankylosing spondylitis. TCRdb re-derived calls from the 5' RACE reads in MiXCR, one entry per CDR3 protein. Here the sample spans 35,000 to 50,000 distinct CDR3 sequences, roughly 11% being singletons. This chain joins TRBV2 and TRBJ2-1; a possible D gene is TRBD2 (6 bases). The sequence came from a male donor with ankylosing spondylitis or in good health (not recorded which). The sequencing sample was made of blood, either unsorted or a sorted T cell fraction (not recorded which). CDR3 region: CATTLLGGTYNEQFF. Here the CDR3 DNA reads TGTGCCACAACACTGCTGGGGGGAACTTACAATGAGCAGTTCTTC.